This T cell receptor (beta chain) was profiled in a study of blood T cell repertoires in COVID-19. Study-level background: Acute and convalescent COVID-19 samples came from the United States, Italy and Spain. T cells, B-cell-depleted T cells, or PBMCs supplied cDNA or gDNA.

V was clipped by 4 bases and J by 3 bases, with 10 bases between them. This CDR3 region has 14 residues. Looked up from germline, CDR1 is SGHAT and CDR2 is FQNNGV. In the authors' workflow: Cell counts per sample came from amplifying reference gene primers. The data were produced by immunoSEQ multiplex PCR, yet TCRdb's version contains in-frame clones alone and is incomplete. The DNA was the basis for D and trimming; V, J and clone size are from that table. The sample lists about 220,000 clones; 75% to 90% were seen once. Seattle's cohort entered during active infection and was followed longitudinally.

This chain joins TRBV11-2 and TRBJ1-3, with a possible D match to TRBD1 (6 bases). Source material: peripheral blood. This TCR derives from a woman aged 80 or over with COVID-19, enrolled during active disease. This CDR3 is CASSSPTGGNTIYF. Here the CDR3 DNA reads TGTGCCAGCAGCTCGCCGACAGGTGGAAACACCATATATTTT.